Listed below are T cell receptor beta chains from one sample, sequenced in a study of post-analysis software for immune sequencing data. TCRdb re-derived calls from the PCR reads in MiXCR, one entry per CDR3 protein. The table includes 400,000 to 500,000 distinct CDR3 sequences, roughly 40% detected once. Sequenced sample: blood. The receptors were gathered from a girl between 2 and 10 years old with multiple sclerosis. Each CDR3 is given with its conserved first and last residue. Expanded clones are given a class, and other clones once, few, many or no size at all.

J | V | size | CDR3
TRBJ1-2 | TRBV5-1 | - | CASSLGEGTGYTF
TRBJ2-1 | TRBV12-3/TRBV12-4 | few | CASSSNRDRRNEQFF
TRBJ1-4 | TRBV5-6 | - | CASSLAGRGEKLFF
TRBJ2-7 | TRBV5-1 | - | CASHDATKSSYEQYF
TRBJ1-5 | TRBV10-3 | - | CAISEGQGLEPQHF
- | TRBV12-3/TRBV12-4 | few | CASTLTRAGNYEQYF
TRBJ1-2 | TRBV10-3 | - | CATNTGGYGYTF
TRBJ1-5 | TRBV2 | - | CASSEDQGAYQPQHF
TRBJ1-5 | TRBV5-6 | few | CASSRGTNQPQHF
TRBJ2-1 | TRBV10-2 | few | CASSYTKQENEQFF
TRBJ2-1 | TRBV27 | - | CASSPQSGLYYNEQFF
TRBJ1-2 | TRBV29-1 | few | CSVETGEPNYGYTF
TRBJ2-6 | TRBV9 | - | CASRPESGANVLTF
TRBJ1-2 | TRBV20-1 | - | CSASSAGSPLSRGYTF
TRBJ1-5 | TRBV12-3/TRBV12-4 | - | CASSFGRGNQPQHF
TRBJ1-2 | TRBV4-1 | - | CASSQPLTQTGLYGYTF
TRBJ1-4 | TRBV12-3/TRBV12-4 | - | CASSLAYLGSSTNEKLFF
TRBJ2-1 | TRBV29-1 | - | CSGQTGGTYNEQFF
TRBJ1-1 | TRBV20-1 | - | CSASSRSGAFF
TRBJ2-1 | TRBV28 | - | CANSFFRVSNEQFF
TRBJ2-3 | TRBV5-1 | few | CASSRTGGSDTQYF
TRBJ1-6 | TRBV9 | - | CASSVKTGRDSPLHF
TRBJ2-7 | TRBV6-5 | - | CASSYGASGPIYEQYF
TRBJ2-4 | TRBV5-1 | once | CASSLARAGNIQYF
TRBJ1-2 | TRBV6-6 | few | CASSYRDGYNYGYTF
TRBJ2-2 | TRBV5-1 | few | CASSLAGLAQNTGELFF
TRBJ1-1 | TRBV5-1 | - | CASSYGTGRVRNTEAFF
TRBJ2-7 | TRBV20-1 | once | CSARGVSGTYEQYF
- | TRBV20-1 | few | CSAQDGLGYEQYF
TRBJ2-1 | TRBV20-1 | few | CSAIKITYNEQFF
TRBJ1-5 | TRBV10-3 | - | CATTGGVRDQPQHF
TRBJ1-5 | TRBV6-6 | once | CASSYSRTRNQPQHF
TRBJ1-2 | TRBV5-1 | few | CASSPDTAWRGYTF
TRBJ1-1 | TRBV18 | few | CASSPAANTEAFF
TRBJ1-6 | TRBV7-2 | few | CASSSGQGIDYSPLHF
TRBJ2-7 | TRBV7-9 | once | CASSLGTGTEQYF
TRBJ2-1 | TRBV25-1 | many | CASSDGVGISYNEQFF
TRBJ2-3 | TRBV11-3 | - | CASSRKGLLAGEDTQYF
- | TRBV12-3/TRBV12-4 | - | CASSPRFDHEQYF
TRBJ1-2 | TRBV13 | few | CASSLEDRGYGYTF
TRBJ2-1 | TRBV10-3 | - | CAIGAWDNEQFF
TRBJ2-7 | TRBV7-3 | - | CASSLTGVNSYEQYF
TRBJ2-1 | TRBV24-1 | - | CATSGHSNEQFF
TRBJ2-7 | TRBV20-1 | few | CSARLWRLSSYEQYF
TRBJ2-1 | TRBV10-3 | - | CAISGLWDSPGHNEQFF
TRBJ1-2 | TRBV12-3/TRBV12-4 | - | CASNLGQGYGYTF
TRBJ1-2 | TRBV20-1 | - | CSDKTGGANYGYTF
TRBJ1-4 | TRBV7-9 | - | CASSHETGYLFF
TRBJ1-2 | TRBV7-2 | - | CASSSIQLYGYTF
TRBJ2-1 | TRBV24-1 | - | CATSAGYNEQFF
- | TRBV28 | - | CASRQGLEQYF
TRBJ1-4 | TRBV6-2/TRBV6-3 | - | CASSLLQELPNEKLFF
TRBJ2-3 | TRBV6-5 | few | CASSYSGAATDTQYF
TRBJ2-7 | TRBV2 | - | CASSVRIRNEQYF
TRBJ1-6 | TRBV18 | - | CASSPSVDSNNSPLHF
TRBJ2-6 | TRBV2 | - | CASSIRGISGANVLTF
TRBJ2-5 | TRBV5-1 | - | CASSHGQGNIETQYF